The 16 T cell receptor beta chains below come from one sample, sequenced in a study of neoadjuvant anti-PD-1 for oral cavity cancer. Time point defined: after neoadjuvant nivolumab, at surgical resection. Some clones are missing from TCRdb's copy, which holds only in-frame ones; the method was immunoSEQ multiplex PCR. The sample includes about 68,000 clones, 70% to 90% of them seen just once. The sequenced sample was PBMCs, obtained after nivolumab (anti-PD-1) treatment. The receptor source for this set is a person aged 35-79 years with oral cavity squamous cell carcinoma.

This chain links TRBV27 with TRBJ2-7; 9 nucleotides line up with TRBD2. The CDR3 is 16 residues long. Germline loops: CDR1 MNHEY, CDR2 SMNVEV (reference sequence). The junction had 6 bases not matched to a gene; V was cut back by 1 base and J by 2 bases. This chain's CDR3 is CASSLFAGLAAYEQYF. In nucleotides, the CDR3 is TGTGCCAGCAGTTTATTTGCGGGACTAGCAGCCTACGAGCAGTACTTC.

The chain has TRBV19 and TRBJ1-5; 11 bases are a match to TRBD1. With V trimmed by 2 bases and J by 6 bases, 6 bases remained unmatched. The germline CDR1 and CDR2 sequences are LNHDA and SQIVND (reference sequence). The CDR3 length is 16 residues. Written as DNA, the CDR3 is TGTGCCAGTAGTATATTGGGACAGGGGGAACGTCAGCCCCAGCATTTT. Translating gives CASSILGQGERQPQHF.

This rearrangement joins TRBV7-8 to TRBJ2-5; TRBD2 matches 7 bases. The CDR3 length is 12 residues. The V gene end was trimmed by 4 bases and the J gene end by 7 bases; junction bases not matched to a gene: 3. Per the germline V gene, CDR1 is SGHVS and CDR2 is FQNEAQ. CDR3 nucleotide sequence: TGTGCCAGCAGCTCACCTAGCGGGACCCAGTACTTC. It is translated as CASSSPSGTQYF.

The chain employs TRBV7-9 and TRBJ1-4; 12 bases are a match to TRBD1. The CDR3 covers 15 residues. V shed 5 bases and J 7 bases; nucleotides not matched to a gene: 5. Germline-derived CDR1 and CDR2 are SEHNR and FQNEAQ (reference sequence). CDR3 residues: CASSPGTGGGEKLFF. The CDR3, as DNA: TGTGCCAGCAGCCCTGGGACAGGGGGCGGTGAAAAACTGTTTTTT.

The chain joins TRBV18 to TRBJ1-2; 7 positions agree with TRBD1. The CDR3 is 12 residues long. V was pared by 6 bases and J by 8 bases, with 6 bases of the junction left unmatched. In germline, CDR1 is KGHSH, CDR2 LQKENI. CDR3 in DNA: TGTGCCAGCTCGCGGCAGGGGGACGGCTACACCTTC. Its protein product is CASSRQGDGYTF.

Written as DNA, the CDR3 is TGCAGCGCCGCCCCAGACAGGGGAGGAACTGAAGCTTTCTTT. It encodes CSAAPDRGGTEAFF. The chain recombines TRBV29-1 with TRBJ1-1; 8 bases align to TRBD1. This CDR3 comprises 14 residues. J gave up 5 bases and V 7 bases, and 12 bases lay outside the gene matches. In germline, CDR1 is SQVTM, CDR2 ANQGSEA.

The V gene is TRBV5-1, the J gene TRBJ1-5; D is undetermined. V was cut by 4 bases and J by 2 bases, with 10 bases left in between. Germline lookup yields CDR1 SGHRS and CDR2 YFSETQ. This CDR3 contains 14 residues. CDR3 nucleotide sequence: TGCGCCAGCAGCCCGAACGGGGGCAATCAGCCCCAGCATTTT. It yields the protein CASSPNGGNQPQHF.

The rearrangement links TRBV28 to TRBJ2-7; no definite D call. Trimming shortened V by 3 bases and J by 2 bases, and 11 bases separated the two germline ends. The CDR3 runs 14 residues. The germline V gene encodes CDR1 MDHEN and CDR2 SYDVKM. Written as DNA, the CDR3 is TGTGCCAGCAGTTTTTCCCAGGACCCCTACGAGCAGTACTTC. It encodes CASSFSQDPYEQYF.

The gene calls are TRBV7-9 and TRBJ2-1; the D gene could be TRBD1 or TRBD2 (5 bases each). Germline loops: CDR1 SEHNR, CDR2 FQNEAQ (reference sequence). This CDR3 contains 12 residues. Trimming removed 7 bases at V and 6 bases at J, with 10 bases between. CDR3 sequence: CASISRGNEQFF. In DNA, the CDR3 is TGTGCCAGCATTTCGAGGGGCAATGAGCAGTTCTTC.

The CDR3 region is CASSLTGSGNTIYF. CDR3 coding DNA: TGCGCCAGCAGCCTAACAGGCTCTGGAAACACCATATATTTT. The gene calls are TRBV5-1 and TRBJ1-3, with D perhaps matching TRBD1 (5 bases). Between the trimmed V and J ends, which lost 4 bases and 0 bases, there was a span of 8 bases. Germline CDR1 reads SGHRS; CDR2 reads YFSETQ. The CDR3 is 14 residues long. Looking up the rest from reference TRBV5-1 and TRBJ1-3 gives the full variable domain: KAGVTQTPRYLIKTRGQQVTLSCSPISGHRSVSWYQQTPGQGLQFLFEYFSETQRNKGNFPGRFSGRQFSNSRSEMNVSTLELGDSALYLCASSLTGSGNTIYFGEGSWLTVV.

V gene TRBV21-1 combines with J gene TRBJ1-1; the table calls TRBD1, which could not be checked here. TRBV21-1 is noted as a pseudogene. CDR3 size: 14 residues. The CDR3, as DNA: TGTGCCAGTACAGGGGGCGACCCCGTGACTGAAGCTTTCTTT. This codes for CASTGGDPVTEAFF.

V gene TRBV4-2 combines with J gene TRBJ2-5; D is perhaps TRBD1 (6 bases). Germline V gene lookup returns CDR1 LGHNA and CDR2 YNFKEQ. Trimming pared 0 bases from V and 5 bases from J, leaving 13 bases between. The CDR3 is made up of 15 amino acids. The DNA for the CDR3 is TGTGCCAGCAGCCAAGAACAGGGAGTGGTGGAGACCCAGTACTTC. The encoded protein is CASSQEQGVVETQYF.

The rearrangement uses TRBV5-1 and TRBJ2-7; 11 bases match TRBD2. J gave up 2 bases and V 6 bases, and 7 bases lay outside the gene matches. This CDR3 region has 15 residues. The germline V gene encodes CDR1 SGHRS and CDR2 YFSETQ. The CDR3 DNA reads TGCGCCAGCAAGAACGGGACTAGCGGACCCTACGAGCAGTACTTC. Translating gives CASKNGTSGPYEQYF.

The chain couples TRBV20-1 to TRBJ2-1; no clear D. V shed 0 bases and J shed 11 bases, with 8 bases lying between them. CDR3 size: 11 residues. Germline V CDR1 and CDR2: DFQATT, SNEGSKA (reference sequence). The CDR3 protein is CSARDPPKQFF. In nucleotides, the CDR3 is TGCAGTGCTAGAGATCCTCCTAAGCAGTTCTTC.

The chain joins TRBV11-2 to TRBJ2-7; possible D gene TRBD1, 6 bases. V was pared by 5 bases and J by 3 bases, with 11 bases between. This CDR3 has 13 residues. Germline CDR1 SGHAT, CDR2 FQNNGV. This CDR3 reads CASSSTGIYEQYF. CDR3 coding DNA: TGTGCCAGCAGCAGCACAGGGATCTACGAGCAGTACTTC.

The chain recombines TRBV13 with TRBJ2-6; TRBD1 matches at 8 bases. Germline CDR1 PRHDT, CDR2 FYEKMQ (reference sequence). There are 19 residues in the CDR3. V trimming: 0 bases; J trimming: 2 bases; junction bases outside the gene matches: 9. Here the CDR3 reads CASSLGLDRGKTGANVLTF. DNA for the CDR3: TGTGCCAGCAGCTTAGGCCTTGACAGGGGAAAGACTGGGGCCAACGTCCTGACTTTC.